Listed here is a single T cell receptor (beta chain). These data belong to a study of shared clonotypes between healthy human individuals. Study in general: For every donor, three CD4 naive, three CD4 memory, two CD8 naive and one CD8 memory plates were used.

Method: immunoSEQ multiplex PCR; TCRdb's copy keeps in-frame clones and lacks some. This sample has hundreds of thousands of clones, with 72% found just once. The V gene's germline CDR1 is SGHRS and CDR2 YFSETQ. Unmatched junction bases numbered 7, after V lost 4 bases and J lost 9 bases. The CDR3 is 14 residues long. This receptor was obtained from a woman in her 30s in good health. The chain has TRBV5-1 and TRBJ1-3; TRBD1 aligns across 10 bases. Specimen: memory CD4+ T cells sorted from blood. Specified subset: CD45RA-negative fraction. This CDR3 is CASSRGQGGGTIYF. The CDR3 region has the DNA TGCGCCAGCAGCCGAGGACAGGGGGGTGGCACCATATATTTT.